Presented here are 20 T cell receptor beta chains from one specimen sequenced in a study of cytomegalovirus exposure and HLA in healthy donors. Amplification used 60 Vbeta primers and 13 Jbeta primers. The method was immunoSEQ multiplex PCR; TCRdb's version includes in-frame clones alone and lacks a portion of them. This sample has some 97,000 clones; approximately 81% occur once, and the top ten carry roughly 4%. The specimen was PBMCs. Source of these receptors: a female donor in good health and CMV-seropositive.

This clone was seen a few times. The chain is built from TRBV27 and TRBJ2-3; no reliable D call. V dropped 7 bases and J dropped 4 bases, with 15 bases sitting between them. This CDR3 is built from 14 residues. The germline V gene encodes CDR1 MNHEY and CDR2 SMNVEV (reference sequence). CDR3 in DNA: TGTGCCAGCACCTCACCCCTAGTGGCAGATACGCAGTATTTT. It encodes CASTSPLVADTQYF.

This chain connects TRBV4-2 to TRBJ2-2, with D uncertain. Germline CDR1 LGHNA, CDR2 YNFKEQ. V dropped 0 bases and J dropped 5 bases, with 13 bases sitting between them. There are 16 residues in the CDR3. The CDR3 region has the DNA TGTGCCAGCAGCCAAGATATTAGCCAGAGGACCGGGGAGCTGTTTTTT. It codes for CASSQDISQRTGELFF.

This chain joins TRBV5-5 and TRBJ1-1, with 8 bases lining up with TRBD1. After removal of 4 bases from V and 2 bases from J, the junction contained 7 bases not matched to a gene. This CDR3 has 15 amino acids. Germline V gene lookup returns CDR1 SGHKS and CDR2 YYEKEE (reference sequence). CDR3 sequence: CASSGAQGDNTEAFF. The CDR3 DNA sequence: TGTGCCAGCAGCGGAGCACAGGGGGATAACACTGAAGCTTTCTTT.

The chain recombines TRBV7-9 with TRBJ1-4; TRBD1 matches at 8 bases. The CDR3 has 17 residues. CDR1 and CDR2 from the germline V gene are SEHNR and FQNEAQ (reference sequence). V lost 4 bases to trimming and J lost 0 bases; unmatched junction nucleotides: 7. The CDR3 nucleotides are TGTGCCAGCAGCTCTCGGGGACAGGTAGCAACTAATGAAAAACTGTTTTTT. As protein: CASSSRGQVATNEKLFF.

The V call is TRBV6-1, the J call TRBJ2-3; possible D gene TRBD1, 6 bases. The CDR3 consists of 15 residues. The germline V gene has CDR1 MNHNS and CDR2 SASEGT. Trimming stripped 6 bases from V and 1 base from J, with 14 bases between. Here the CDR3 DNA reads TGTGCCAGCAGGAGAGGAGCAGGGGGCACAGATACGCAGTATTTT. Protein: CASRRGAGGTDTQYF.

The gene calls are TRBV14 and TRBJ2-7; tentative D call: TRBD1 (5 bases). This CDR3 has 15 residues. CDR1 is SGHDN and CDR2 is FVKESK in the germline V gene. V lost 4 bases and J 0 bases, leaving 13 bases between the germline ends. The CDR3 nucleotides read TGTGCCAGCAGCCCCCTCGACAGCCCCTCCTACGAGCAGTACTTC. This encodes CASSPLDSPSYEQYF. Variable domain in full (rest from reference TRBV14 and TRBJ2-7): EAGVTQFPSHSVIEKGQTVTLRCDPISGHDNLYWYRRVMGKEIKFLLHFVKESKQDESGMPNNRFLAERTGGTYSTLKVQPAELEDSGVYFCASSPLDSPSYEQYFGPGTRLTVT.

The rearrangement joins TRBV19 to TRBJ2-1; 9 nucleotides match TRBD1. J gave up 8 bases and V 10 bases, and 15 bases lay outside the gene matches. The germline V gene has CDR1 LNHDA and CDR2 SQIVND (reference sequence). The CDR3 has 15 amino acids. CDR3 sequence reads: CATTSWGQGSYEQFF. In DNA form, the CDR3 reads TGTGCCACGACCTCTTGGGGACAGGGTAGTTATGAGCAGTTCTTC.

V and J are TRBV15 and TRBJ2-1; 9 nucleotides line up with TRBD1. Germline CDR1 and CDR2: LNHNV and YYDKDF (reference sequence). The CDR3 sequence is 15 residues long. V trimming: 6 bases; J trimming: 8 bases; junction bases outside the gene matches: 11. CDR3 loop: CATSPGGQGLDEQFF. Here the CDR3 DNA reads TGTGCCACCAGTCCTGGGGGACAGGGTCTTGATGAGCAGTTCTTC.

J is TRBJ2-1 and V is TRBV19; D not resolved. Trimming removed 0 bases from V and 4 bases from J, with 10 bases in between. This CDR3 has 15 amino acids. CDR1 and CDR2 (germline): LNHDA, SQIVND (reference sequence). The CDR3 DNA sequence: TGTGCCAGTAGTATAGATTCTAGACCTTACAATGAGCAGTTCTTC. This sequence encodes CASSIDSRPYNEQFF.

This clone showed up just a few times. This sequence joins TRBV6-4 and TRBJ2-5; D may be TRBD1 (6 bases). The CDR3 is made up of 16 amino acids. Trimming cost V 6 bases and J 2 bases, with 19 bases left between them. Germline lookup yields CDR1 MRHNA and CDR2 SNTAGT. Here the CDR3 reads CASSPTGTQGQETQYF. In DNA form, the CDR3 reads TGTGCCAGCAGCCCCACAGGGACCCAGGGGCAAGAGACCCAGTACTTC.

The chain has TRBV4-3 and TRBJ2-7, with 9 nucleotides matching TRBD2. Germline values: CDR1 LGHNA, CDR2 YSLEER. J was trimmed by 6 bases and V by 0 bases; bases with no gene match: 9. CDR3 length equals 16 residues. CDR3 DNA sequence: TGCGCCAGCAGCCAAGAGAGGCGGGGGGGACGAATCGAGCAGTACTTC. Protein product: CASSQERRGGRIEQYF.

The chain uses TRBV7-6 and TRBJ2-1; 10 bases line up with TRBD2. V gave up 5 bases and J gave up 4 bases; unmatched junction bases: 8. CDR3 length: 16 amino acids. The germline V gene encodes CDR1 SGHVS and CDR2 FNYEAQ. CDR3 sequence: CASSPLSAGGYNEQFF. In DNA, the CDR3 is TGTGCCAGCAGCCCCCTTTCAGCGGGAGGGTACAATGAGCAGTTCTTC.

The chain is built from TRBV11-2 and TRBJ2-1; D is undetermined. The CDR3 contains 15 residues. V shed 1 base and J shed 0 bases, with 7 bases lying between them. The germline gives CDR1 SGHAT, CDR2 FQNNGV. CDR3 sequence reads: CASSLGLPSYNEQFF. CDR3 DNA: TGTGCCAGCAGCTTAGGACTGCCCTCCTACAATGAGCAGTTCTTC.

J is TRBJ1-4 and V is TRBV30, with a weak D call TRBD1 (5 bases). Looked up from germline, CDR1 is GTSNPN and CDR2 is SVGIG (reference sequence). Trimming left V 0 bases short and J 3 bases short, with 11 bases between. The CDR3 spans 15 residues. CDR3 in amino acids: CAWSVLRGSNEKLFF. In nucleotides, the CDR3 is TGTGCCTGGAGTGTCCTCCGGGGGTCTAATGAAAAACTGTTTTTT.

The V gene is TRBV5-1, the J gene TRBJ2-2; TRBD2 matches at 12 bases. V trimming: 2 bases; J trimming: 3 bases; junction bases outside the gene matches: 5. The germline CDR1 and CDR2 sequences are SGHRS and YFSETQ. The CDR3 is 17 residues long. CDR3 residues: CASSFSSGGADTGELFF. DNA for the CDR3: TGCGCCAGCAGCTTCTCTAGCGGGGGGGCCGACACCGGGGAGCTGTTTTTT.

This sequence joins TRBV19 and TRBJ1-2, with 7 nucleotides matching TRBD1. The CDR3 is 16 residues long. Germline V gene data show CDR1 as LNHDA and CDR2 as SQIVND (reference sequence). V shed 3 bases, J shed 4 bases, and the junction held 11 bases outside the gene matches. As DNA, the CDR3 is TGTGCCAGTAGTATCCCCGGACAGGCTTCCGGCTATGGCTACACCTTC. Translating it yields CASSIPGQASGYGYTF.

The CDR3 region is CASTRGQDYYEQYF. The DNA of the CDR3 is TGTGCCAGCACTCGAGGGCAGGATTACTACGAGCAGTACTTC. The V gene is TRBV2, the J gene TRBJ2-7, with D tentatively TRBD2 (5 bases). CDR3 length equals 14 residues. The V gene lost 7 bases and the J gene lost 3 bases, with 16 bases spanning the gap. CDR1 is SNHLY, CDR2 FYNNEI, per germline.

This rearrangement joins TRBV7-8 to TRBJ2-3; 16 nucleotides line up with TRBD2. V lost 1 base to trimming and J lost 3 bases; unmatched junction nucleotides: 4. The CDR3 runs to 18 residues. Germline V gives CDR1 SGHVS, CDR2 FQNEAQ. CDR3 bases: TGTGCCAGCAGCTTAGTTGGGACTAGCGGGGGGGCTACAGATACGCAGTATTTT. Its translation: CASSLVGTSGGATDTQYF.

V gene TRBV5-1 combines with J gene TRBJ1-3, with D tentatively TRBD1 (5 bases). The CDR3 spans 15 residues. Trimming pared 0 bases from V and 2 bases from J, leaving 9 bases between. Germline V gene lookup returns CDR1 SGHRS and CDR2 YFSETQ. The CDR3 DNA is TGCGCCAGCAGCTTGGCCGGGGGGGCTGGAAACACCATATATTTT. Amino acids: CASSLAGGAGNTIYF.

This clone turned up a few times. This chain connects TRBV6-5 to TRBJ2-7; 9 bases map to TRBD1. Germline CDR1 is MNHEY and CDR2 is SVGAGI. Trimming at V came to 2 bases and at J to 2 bases, leaving 4 bases not matched to a gene. The CDR3 is made up of 15 amino acids. CDR3 sequence reads: CASSYGTGTPYEQYF. In DNA form, the CDR3 reads TGTGCCAGCAGTTACGGGACAGGGACCCCCTACGAGCAGTACTTC.